This TCR beta chain was identified during a study of shared clonotypes between healthy human individuals. Germline-derived CDR1 and CDR2 are SGHRS and YFSETQ. The CDR3 is 12 residues long. V lost 8 bases and J lost 7; bases outside the gene matches: 6. The method was immunoSEQ multiplex PCR; TCRdb's version includes in-frame clones alone and lacks a portion of them. The data contain 450,000 to 600,000 clones, roughly 85% of them singletons. V gene TRBV5-1 combines with J gene TRBJ1-2; 9 bases match TRBD1. Sequencing was done on a sample of PBMCs. The clonotype originates from a woman aged 35 to 49 in good health. Some clones in this sample may be carry-over from other donors' samples. CDR3 DNA sequence: TGCGCCAGTAAACAGGGGGCGGGTGGCTACACCTTC. This gives the protein CASKQGAGGYTF.